The clone carrying this T cell receptor (beta chain) came up a few times. As yet, its antigen is unknown. V was pared by 5 bases and J by 4 bases, with 11 bases of the junction left unmatched. Germline CDR1 SGHAT, CDR2 FQNNGV. The CDR3 totals 16 residues. These data come from a study of blood T cells in healthy people across ages. Overall study findings and caveats: When set beside aged donors, long-lived donors presented more naive CD4+ cells and higher diversity. Researchers report that TCR beta diversity correlated strongly with naive T cell percentage. Among T cells, TCR beta diversity per million cells dropped roughly linearly as age rose.

A J-beta primer mix and a sample-barcoded 5' primer were used in a second PCR of about 6 to 12 cycles. TCRdb independently ran MiXCR on the 5' RACE reads; one entry per CDR3 protein. The sample yields under 2 million distinct CDR3 sequences, about 35% seen once. This chain uses TRBV11-2 with TRBJ2-5, with 9 nucleotides matching TRBD2. Source material: blood. The TCR was taken from a woman under 40 in good health. The CDR3 region is CASSPPTSGTTETQYF. CDR3 DNA sequence: TGTGCCAGCAGCCCTCCGACTAGCGGAACGACAGAGACCCAGTACTTC.